The 2 T cell receptor beta chains presented below share a single source sample, sequenced in a study of blood T cell repertoires in COVID-19. Profiling relied on immunoSEQ multiplex PCR, and the TCRdb table lists in-frame clones only, not all of them. The data hold some 80,000 clones, with roughly 90% observed a single time. Sequencing was done on a sample of peripheral blood. Source of these receptors: a woman older than 75 with active or convalescent COVID-19.

The chain employs TRBV3-1 (or the pseudogene TRBV3-2) and TRBJ2-1, with a possible D match to TRBD2 (5 bases). V was cut by 1 base and J by 2 bases, with 15 bases left in between. This CDR3 spans 17 amino acids. Germline CDR1 and CDR2: LGHDT and YNNKEL (reference sequence). The CDR3 spells CASSQGLATSAYNEQFF. CDR3 nucleotides: TGTGCCAGCAGCCAAGGGCTAGCCACATCGGCCTACAATGAGCAGTTCTTC.

The J gene is TRBJ1-5, the V gene TRBV2; a possible D gene is TRBD1 (5 bases). The CDR3 sequence is 15 residues long. The V end was cut by 4 bases, the J end by 0 bases, with 10 bases between. Germline V gives CDR1 SNHLY, CDR2 FYNNEI. CDR3 residues: CASSAPQGSNQPQHF. As DNA, the CDR3 is TGTGCCAGCAGTGCACCTCAGGGTAGCAATCAGCCCCAGCATTTT.